These 4 T cell receptor beta chains came from one sample sequenced in a study of OX40 agonist ivuxolimab in advanced cancers. The protocol was immunoSEQ multiplex PCR, while the TCRdb copy is restricted to in-frame clones and leaves out a portion. This sample yields around 100,000 clones, of which roughly 89% are seen a single time; roughly 0.17% belongs to the top ten. This specimen was CD4+ or CD8+ T cells sorted from blood, taken in a trial of the OX40 agonist ivuxolimab. The receptors here all came from an adult with an advanced solid tumor such as melanoma, head and neck, liver or kidney cancer.

The rearrangement joins TRBV5-1 to TRBJ1-1; D is unresolved. The germline V gene has CDR1 SGHRS and CDR2 YFSETQ. The V end was cut by 0 bases, the J end by 1 base, with 7 bases between. CDR3 length equals 14 residues. The CDR3 coding sequence is TGCGCCAGCAGCTTGGAGCACGGGAACACTGAAGCTTTCTTT. This encodes CASSLEHGNTEAFF.

This chain uses TRBV15 with TRBJ2-7; the D is unclear. Deletions cut 1 base from V and 4 bases from J, with 14 bases between. CDR1 and CDR2 (germline): LNHNV, YYDKDF (reference sequence). The CDR3 sequence is 15 residues long. The CDR3 loop is CATSRVGLVTYEQYF. For the CDR3, the DNA is TGTGCCACCAGCAGAGTCGGCCTAGTTACTTACGAGCAGTACTTC.

The chain recombines TRBV5-1 with TRBJ1-2; a possible D gene is TRBD1 (5 bases). V was pared by 0 bases and J by 8 bases, with 14 bases between. The CDR3 runs to 14 residues. In germline, CDR1 is SGHRS, CDR2 YFSETQ. The CDR3 sequence is CASSLDRPFRGYTF. CDR3 nucleotides: TGCGCCAGCAGCTTGGACAGGCCGTTTCGGGGCTACACCTTC.

The chain links TRBV9 to TRBJ1-1, with D tentatively TRBD1 (5 bases). Germline V gives CDR1 SGDLS, CDR2 YYNGEE. Trimming pared 3 bases from V and 0 bases from J, leaving 12 bases between. The length of the CDR3 is 15 residues. The CDR3 here is CASSATGRMNTEAFF. As DNA, the CDR3 is TGTGCCAGCAGCGCTACGGGACGGATGAACACTGAAGCTTTCTTT.